One sample yielded the 12 T cell receptor beta chains listed below, sequenced in a study of naive and memory T cell subsets. Two oligonucleotides, mixed equimolar, formed the beta constant-region primer covering TRBC1 and TRBC2. TCRdb itself ran the UMI-ligation and nested PCR reads through MiXCR, one entry per CDR3 protein. The sample carries around 35,000 distinct CDR3 sequences, 13% recorded once. Sequenced material: effector memory CD4+ T cells from blood. Subset described: effector memory, CD45RA- CD27-. The receptors stem from a human donor in good health.

This clonotype came up a few times. The chain employs TRBV18 and TRBJ2-7, with 9 bases that match TRBD1. There are 16 residues in the CDR3. Germline values: CDR1 KGHSH, CDR2 LQKENI. Trimming at V came to 1 base and at J to 0 bases, leaving 4 bases not matched to a gene. The CDR3: CASSPRGTGISYEQYF. In DNA form, the CDR3 reads TGTGCCAGCTCACCACGAGGGACAGGGATCTCCTACGAGCAGTACTTC.

The V gene is TRBV7-9, the J gene TRBJ2-7; tentatively, D is TRBD1 (5 bases). Germline V gives CDR1 SEHNR, CDR2 FQNEAQ (reference sequence). Trimming took off 3 bases at V and 0 bases at J, with 12 bases between the two ends. This CDR3 contains 15 residues. The CDR3 DNA is TGTGCCAGCAGCTTCGAACAGGTATACTCCTACGAGCAGTACTTC. Translating gives CASSFEQVYSYEQYF.

This clonotype was counted ten times or more. The chain employs TRBV9 and TRBJ2-3; a possible D gene is TRBD2 (5 bases). The V gene lost 5 bases and the J gene lost 0 bases, with 16 bases spanning the gap. Germline lookup yields CDR1 SGDLS and CDR2 YYNGEE. CDR3 size: 16 residues. The CDR3: CASRASQPDSTDTQYF. CDR3 nucleotide sequence: TGTGCCAGCAGAGCTAGCCAACCCGACAGCACAGATACGCAGTATTTT.

This clonotype was recorded at least ten times. V is TRBV20-1 and J is TRBJ2-7; TRBD2 might be the D (5 bases). Trimming cost V 0 bases and J 0 bases, with 15 bases left between them. The CDR3 has 16 amino acids. CDR1 is DFQATT and CDR2 is SNEGSKA in the germline V gene (reference sequence). Written as DNA, the CDR3 is TGCAGTGCTAGAGATCCGTCCAGCGGTGACTCCTACGAGCAGTACTTC. Encoded protein: CSARDPSSGDSYEQYF.

The chain uses TRBV4-1 and TRBJ2-2, with D unresolved. V was cut by 1 base and J by 0 bases, with 9 bases left in between. The CDR3 is made up of 16 amino acids. CDR1 and CDR2 from the germline V gene are MGHRA and YSYEKL. In DNA, the CDR3 is TGCGCCAGCAGCCAAGTCCTCTCCGCGAACACCGGGGAGCTGTTTTTT. Translation: CASSQVLSANTGELFF.

The table lists this clonotype with many counts. The V gene is TRBV20-1, the J gene TRBJ2-1; D could derive from TRBD1 or TRBD2 (5 bases each). Trimming pared 3 bases from V and 6 bases from J, leaving 21 bases between. Looked up from germline, CDR1 is DFQATT and CDR2 is SNEGSKA (reference sequence). The CDR3 length is 16 residues. As DNA, the CDR3 is TGCAGTGCTAGCGAAACCGGGACCGCATCGGGCAATGAGCAGTTCTTC. Translated: CSASETGTASGNEQFF.

This clonotype was counted at least ten times. CDR3 loop: CASSLAGGRATYNEQFF. The CDR3 DNA reads as TGTGCCAGCAGCTTAGCTGGCGGGAGGGCCACCTACAATGAGCAGTTCTTC. This chain joins TRBV11-2 and TRBJ2-1; 9 nucleotides line up with TRBD2. The CDR3 spans 17 residues. Germline CDR1 and CDR2: SGHAT and FQNNGV. V was clipped by 1 base and J by 2 bases; unmatched bases: 6.

This clonotype has a handful of counts. The genes are TRBV29-1 and TRBJ2-7, with no clear D. V lost 7 bases and J 5 bases, leaving 12 bases between the germline ends. Germline CDR1 is SQVTM and CDR2 is ANQGSEA. This CDR3 contains 11 residues. CDR3 in amino acids: CSGETSDEQYF. The CDR3 DNA reads TGCAGCGGTGAGACGAGCGACGAGCAGTACTTC.

The chain recombines TRBV10-3 with TRBJ2-3; maybe TRBD2 (6 bases). Trimming cost V 3 bases and J 3 bases, with 10 bases left between them. Germline V lookup: CDR1 ENHRY, CDR2 SYGVKD. The CDR3 covers 14 residues. Written as DNA, the CDR3 is TGTGCCATCAGTGAACCCGGAGGGACAGATACGCAGTATTTT. The encoded protein is CAISEPGGTDTQYF.

This clonotype was counted a few times. The chain uses TRBV18 and TRBJ2-7, with TRBD2 identical over 10 bases. Trimming removed 4 bases from V and 4 bases from J; junction bases left unmatched: 4. Germline CDR1 KGHSH, CDR2 LQKENI. This CDR3 spans 14 amino acids. The CDR3, as DNA: TGTGCCAGCTCACTAAATAGCGGGAGGTACGAGCAGTACTTC. It encodes CASSLNSGRYEQYF.

This clonotype came up many times. The rearrangement joins TRBV28 to TRBJ1-3; no firm D call. Germline CDR1 and CDR2: MDHEN and SYDVKM. The CDR3 is made up of 14 amino acids. The V gene lost 2 bases and the J gene lost 0 bases, with 5 bases spanning the gap. The CDR3 sequence: CASSLASSGNTIYF. The CDR3 nucleotides read TGTGCCAGCAGTTTAGCAAGCTCTGGAAACACCATATATTTT.

The chain carries TRBV18 and TRBJ2-3; possible D gene TRBD2, 6 bases. The CDR3 covers 13 residues. The germline V gene has CDR1 KGHSH and CDR2 LQKENI. V was trimmed by 6 bases and J by 0 bases, leaving 7 bases between them. The CDR3 spells CASSGGSTDTQYF. In DNA form, the CDR3 reads TGTGCCAGCTCGGGGGGAAGCACAGATACGCAGTATTTT. The variable domain in full, with the rest retrieved from reference TRBV18 and TRBJ2-3, is NAGVMQNPRHLVRRRGQEARLRCSPMKGHSHVYWYRQLPEEGLKFMVYLQKENIIDESGMPKERFSAEFPKEGPSILRIQQVVRGDSAAYFCASSGGSTDTQYFGPGTRLTVL.